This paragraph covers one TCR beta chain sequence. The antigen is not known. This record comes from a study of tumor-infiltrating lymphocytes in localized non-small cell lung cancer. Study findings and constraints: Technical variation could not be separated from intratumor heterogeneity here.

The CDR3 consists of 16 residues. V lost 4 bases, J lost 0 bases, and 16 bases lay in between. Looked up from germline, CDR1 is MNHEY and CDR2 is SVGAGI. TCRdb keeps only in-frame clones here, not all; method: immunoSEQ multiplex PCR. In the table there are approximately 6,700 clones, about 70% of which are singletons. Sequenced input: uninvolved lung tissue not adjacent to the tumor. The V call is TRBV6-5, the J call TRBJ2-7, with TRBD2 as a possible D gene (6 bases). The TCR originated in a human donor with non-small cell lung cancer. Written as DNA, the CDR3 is TGTGCCAGCAGTTCAATAGGGAGGTCCGCCTCCTACGAGCAGTACTTC. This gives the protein CASSSIGRSASYEQYF.